This entry describes one TCR beta chain. This sample is part of a study of blood T cell repertoires in COVID-19. The CDR3 is 15 residues long. Per the germline V gene, CDR1 is MGHRA and CDR2 is YSYEKL. V dropped 0 bases and J dropped 4 bases, with 9 bases sitting between them. The protocol was immunoSEQ multiplex PCR, while the TCRdb copy is restricted to in-frame clones and leaves out a portion. The data show a few hundred thousand clones, around nine tenths seen once. Material: PBMCs or T cells enriched from blood (not recorded which). The TCR originated in a woman between 18 and 30 years old who had recovered from COVID-19. The genes are TRBV4-1 and TRBJ1-4; D is unclear. The CDR3 bases are TGCGCCAGCAGCCAAGACAAGAGCTTTAATGAAAAACTGTTTTTT. It encodes CASSQDKSFNEKLFF.